One sample yielded the 30 T cell receptor beta chains listed below, sequenced in a study of blood T cell repertoires in COVID-19. Sequencing used immunoSEQ multiplex PCR; TCRdb keeps in-frame clones, though not all of them. The table has about 310,000 clones, approximately 85% seen once. The sample consisted of PBMCs or T cells enriched from blood (not recorded which). The receptors were gathered from a man aged 30-40 years who had recovered from COVID-19.

This clone was seen only a few times. The chain combines TRBV10-3 with TRBJ1-4; 9 bases fit TRBD1. Germline-derived CDR1 and CDR2 are ENHRY and SYGVKD. V was clipped by 6 bases and J by 10 bases; unmatched bases: 9. CDR3 length equals 14 residues. CDR3 bases: TGTGCCATCAGGGACTTGGGACAGGGTGGAAAACTGTTTTTT. It yields the protein CAIRDLGQGGKLFF.

The chain is built from TRBV7-3 and TRBJ2-2; D possibly corresponds to TRBD2 (5 bases). The CDR3 loop spans 17 amino acids. Between the trimmed V and J ends, which lost 0 bases and 5 bases, there was a span of 16 bases. The germline V gene has CDR1 SGHTA and CDR2 FQGTGA. The CDR3 loop is CASSLTEALRGTGELFF. The CDR3 region has the DNA TGTGCCAGCAGCTTAACGGAGGCTTTGCGCGGAACCGGGGAGCTGTTTTTT.

This clone appeared a single time. The gene calls are TRBV19 and TRBJ1-5, with D possibly being TRBD1 (5 bases). In germline, CDR1 is LNHDA, CDR2 SQIVND (reference sequence). The CDR3 is 15 amino acids. The V end lost 4 bases, the J end lost 2 bases, and 12 bases lay between the germline ends. DNA of the CDR3: TGTGCCAGTAGTAGACGGGGGGATGGCAATCAGCCCCAGCATTTT. The encoded protein is CASSRRGDGNQPQHF.

The chain couples TRBV5-8 to TRBJ2-1, with a tentative D call TRBD2 (5 bases). The CDR3 has 12 residues. The V and J ends lost 3 bases and 4 bases respectively, with 5 bases between them. Per germline, CDR1 SGHTS and CDR2 YDEGEE. The CDR3 bases are TGTGCCAGCAGCTCGGGGTACAATGAGCAGTTCTTC. The encoded protein is CASSSGYNEQFF.

This sequence joins TRBV9 and TRBJ2-7; D call uncertain. From germline, CDR1 is SGDLS and CDR2 YYNGEE. The CDR3 sequence is 13 residues long. Trimming removed 3 bases from V and 0 bases from J, with 7 bases in between. CDR3 nucleotides: TGTGCCAGCAGCGGTAACGGCTCCTACGAGCAGTACTTC. This translates into CASSGNGSYEQYF.

The V and J genes are TRBV7-2 and TRBJ2-1; 8 bases are a match to TRBD2. The J segment lost 3 bases and the V segment lost 6 bases, leaving 7 bases of the junction unmatched. This CDR3 contains 15 residues. CDR1 and CDR2 from the germline V gene are SGHTA and FQGNSA. Here the CDR3 DNA reads TGTGCCAGCAGAGTCGGGCGGGGGGACTACAATGAGCAGTTCTTC. Protein sequence: CASRVGRGDYNEQFF.

The CDR3 coding sequence is TGTGCCAGCAGTGAATCGCTTGGCACGATAACCTCTGGGGCCAACGTCCTGACTTTC. Protein product: CASSESLGTITSGANVLTF. V is TRBV2 and J is TRBJ2-6; D not certain. The V gene's germline CDR1 is SNHLY and CDR2 FYNNEI. V was shortened by 2 bases and J by 0 bases, with 17 bases between the two germline ends. This CDR3 is built from 19 residues.

The chain is built from TRBV5-6 and TRBJ1-1; no firm D call. The V gene lost 0 bases and the J gene lost 1 base, with 13 bases spanning the gap. The V gene's germline CDR1 is SGHDT and CDR2 YYEEEE. The CDR3 length is 16 residues. The CDR3 is CASSLAYRGWNTEAFF. The CDR3 DNA reads as TGTGCCAGCAGCTTGGCCTATCGGGGATGGAACACTGAAGCTTTCTTT.

To note about this clone: Other DNA sequences of this sample code for an identical CDR3. V and J are TRBV4-2 and TRBJ2-7; 7 positions match TRBD2. This CDR3 is 15 amino acids long. With 1 base clipped from V and 4 bases from J, the junction kept 7 bases outside the gene matches. Per the germline V gene, CDR1 is LGHNA and CDR2 is YNFKEQ. The CDR3 is CASSQGEGGAYEQYF. CDR3 nucleotide sequence: TGTGCCAGCAGCCAAGGCGAGGGAGGGGCTTACGAGCAGTACTTC.

The chain links TRBV4-2 to TRBJ1-2; TRBD1 matches 9 bases. V was clipped by 3 bases and J by 8 bases; unmatched bases: 1. The V gene's germline CDR1 is LGHNA and CDR2 YNFKEQ. The CDR3 loop spans 12 amino acids. DNA for the CDR3: TGTGCCAGCAGCCAGGACAGGGGCGGCTACACCTTC. It translates to CASSQDRGGYTF.

This rearrangement joins TRBV19 to TRBJ1-2; D is perhaps TRBD1 (5 bases). Trimming left V 4 bases short and J 6 bases short, with 12 bases between. The length of the CDR3 is 13 residues. Germline V lookup: CDR1 LNHDA, CDR2 SQIVND (reference sequence). The CDR3 reads CASSTSQGDGYTF. The DNA for the CDR3 is TGTGCCAGTAGTACGTCGCAGGGCGATGGCTACACCTTC.

This chain uses TRBV5-1 with TRBJ2-3, with a tentative D call TRBD2 (6 bases). Looked up from germline, CDR1 is SGHRS and CDR2 is YFSETQ. Trimming removed 0 bases at V and 2 bases at J, with 13 bases between. The CDR3 contains 16 residues. CDR3 region: CASSLGLVGVTDTQYF. CDR3 DNA: TGCGCCAGCAGCTTGGGACTAGTCGGAGTCACAGATACGCAGTATTTT.

The chain has TRBV7-3 and TRBJ2-1, with 10 positions matching TRBD1. This CDR3 comprises 15 residues. Per the germline V gene, CDR1 is SGHTA and CDR2 is FQGTGA. V shed 5 bases, J shed 8 bases, and the junction held 9 bases outside the gene matches. CDR3 in DNA: TGTGCCAGCAGCCTCCCGGGACAGGGGAAGGATGAGCAGTTCTTC. Translated, it gives CASSLPGQGKDEQFF.

The genes are TRBV6-5 and TRBJ2-1, with 7 bases identical to TRBD1. The CDR3 extends over 15 amino acids. The germline V gene encodes CDR1 MNHEY and CDR2 SVGAGI. Trimming removed 6 bases from V and 7 bases from J; junction bases left unmatched: 12. The CDR3 DNA follows: TGTGCCAGCAGCCCGGACAGGAGGATTTGGAATGAGCAGTTCTTC. Translating gives CASSPDRRIWNEQFF.

A remark on this clone: Additional DNA sequences in this sample encode the identical CDR3. The rearrangement joins TRBV19 to TRBJ1-2; tentative D call: TRBD1 (5 bases). The CDR3 is 13 amino acids. Trimming stripped 3 bases from V and 6 bases from J, with 11 bases between. Germline CDR1 and CDR2: LNHDA and SQIVND (reference sequence). The CDR3 bases are TGTGCCAGTAGTATTAGGGGATTCCATGGCTACACCTTC. The encoded protein is CASSIRGFHGYTF. The whole variable domain, filled in from reference TRBV19 and TRBJ1-2, reads DGGITQSPKYLFRKEGQNVTLSCEQNLNHDAMYWYRQDPGQGLRLIYYSQIVNDFQKGDIAEGYSVSREKKESFPLTVTSAQKNPTAFYLCASSIRGFHGYTFGSGTRLTVV.

V is TRBV5-3 and J is TRBJ2-3; TRBD1 matches at 10 bases. TRBV5-3 is noted as an ORF with a role that remains uncertain. The V segment lost 0 bases and the J segment 7 bases; nucleotides outside the gene matches: 8. The CDR3 is made up of 16 amino acids. The CDR3 DNA follows: TGTGCCAGAAGCTTGGGACAGGGGGCATTTAGAAATACGCAGTATTTT. Translating it yields CARSLGQGAFRNTQYF.

The rearrangement uses TRBV29-1 and TRBJ2-6, with 9 nucleotides matching TRBD1. Germline V CDR1 and CDR2: SQVTM, ANQGSEA. This CDR3 has 14 amino acids. V trimming: 6 bases; J trimming: 2 bases; junction bases outside the gene matches: 2. CDR3 bases: TGCAGCGTGGGACAGGGCGCTGGGGCCAACGTCCTGACTTTC. As protein: CSVGQGAGANVLTF.

The chain is built from TRBV7-2 and TRBJ1-6; 11 nucleotides align to TRBD1. The CDR3 has 14 amino acids. V shed 8 bases, J shed 11 bases, and the junction held 8 bases outside the gene matches. Germline V gene data show CDR1 as SGHTA and CDR2 as FQGNSA. The CDR3 sequence is CASEPGQGATPLHF. In DNA form, the CDR3 reads TGTGCCAGCGAACCCGGACAGGGGGCGACACCCCTCCACTTT.

The gene calls are TRBV10-3 and TRBJ2-1, with D possibly TRBD1 on 6 matching bases. The CDR3 covers 15 residues. The ends were cut back, 1 base at V and 5 bases at J, with 12 bases in the middle. Per the germline V gene, CDR1 is ENHRY and CDR2 is SYGVKD. For the CDR3, the DNA is TGTGCCATCAGTGAGTTGGCAGGGGCCAACAATGAGCAGTTCTTC. Translated, it gives CAISELAGANNEQFF.

The chain recombines TRBV9 with TRBJ2-3, with TRBD2 matching 9 bases. V lost 2 bases to trimming and J lost 6 bases; unmatched junction nucleotides: 10. From germline, CDR1 is SGDLS and CDR2 YYNGEE. The CDR3 is made up of 16 amino acids. Written as DNA, the CDR3 is TGTGCCAGCAGCGTTTATGCGGGGGGGCCAGGGGATACGCAGTATTTT. It yields the protein CASSVYAGGPGDTQYF.

This clone was seen a single time. This chain connects TRBV2 to TRBJ1-5; 7 nucleotides match TRBD1. The CDR3 has 14 amino acids. With V trimmed by 5 bases and J by 6 bases, 7 bases remained unmatched. Germline lookup yields CDR1 SNHLY and CDR2 FYNNEI. DNA for the CDR3: TGTGCCAGCAGTCTTTCAGGGGGAGGTCAGCCCCAGCATTTT. It translates to CASSLSGGGQPQHF.

The chain joins TRBV29-1 to TRBJ1-5; D is possibly TRBD1 (5 bases). Germline values: CDR1 SQVTM, CDR2 ANQGSEA. This CDR3 is built from 12 residues. V lost 4 bases and J lost 4, with 8 bases in between. CDR3 in amino acids: CSVVEGNQPQHF. CDR3 nucleotides: TGCAGCGTTGTGGAGGGGAATCAGCCCCAGCATTTT.

The chain employs TRBV30 and TRBJ2-3, with D possibly being TRBD2 (6 bases). With 1 base removed from V and 4 bases from J, the gap between germline ends came to 9 bases. CDR1 and CDR2 (germline): GTSNPN, SVGIG (reference sequence). The CDR3 spans 13 residues. The CDR3 loop reads CAWSGGDPDTQYF. The DNA of the CDR3 is TGTGCCTGGAGTGGCGGGGATCCAGATACGCAGTATTTT.

In this sample, this clone turned up once. This chain joins TRBV12-3 or TRBV12-4 and TRBJ2-7, with 7 bases fitting TRBD1. V gave up 6 bases and J gave up 5 bases; unmatched junction bases: 4. The CDR3 is made up of 12 amino acids. The CDR3 coding sequence is TGTGCCAGCAGCTCCGGGACAGACGAGCAGTACTTC. Translating gives CASSSGTDEQYF.

The gene calls are TRBV5-1 and TRBJ2-5; 15 nucleotides align to TRBD2. The CDR3 is 17 residues long. Germline-derived CDR1 and CDR2 are SGHRS and YFSETQ. V gave up 4 bases and J gave up 2 bases; unmatched junction bases: 6. The CDR3: CASSLGLAGGLQETQYF. The DNA of the CDR3 is TGCGCCAGCAGCCTGGGACTAGCGGGGGGCCTGCAAGAGACCCAGTACTTC.

The rearrangement uses TRBV7-3 and TRBJ1-1; TRBD1 agrees at 7 bases. The CDR3 length is 13 residues. Germline V gene sequence: CDR1 SGHTA, CDR2 FQGTGA. After removal of 8 bases from V and 0 bases from J, the junction contained 3 bases not matched to a gene. The CDR3 nucleotides are TGTGCCAGCCAGGGACAGATGAACACTGAAGCTTTCTTT. Its protein product is CASQGQMNTEAFF.

This clone turned up a few times. The chain recombines TRBV15 with TRBJ1-2; the D is unclear. Germline V lookup: CDR1 LNHNV, CDR2 YYDKDF (reference sequence). V lost 0 bases and J lost 5, with 13 bases in between. The CDR3 runs to 15 residues. The CDR3 is CATSRDLEGSYGYTF. CDR3 coding DNA: TGTGCCACCAGCAGAGATCTGGAGGGATCATATGGCTACACCTTC.

This chain joins TRBV19 and TRBJ1-1; 8 nucleotides line up with TRBD1. The V gene's germline CDR1 is LNHDA and CDR2 SQIVND (reference sequence). This CDR3 is built from 16 residues. The junction had 11 bases not matched to a gene; V was cut back by 4 bases and J by 4 bases. CDR3 protein: CASSTPSGQVFTEAFF. The CDR3 coding sequence is TGTGCCAGTAGTACCCCATCGGGACAGGTTTTCACTGAAGCTTTCTTT.

This chain uses TRBV10-3 with TRBJ1-1, with TRBD1 as a possible D gene (6 bases). CDR3 length: 15 amino acids. V lost 4 bases and J lost 3, with 15 bases in between. The V gene's germline CDR1 is ENHRY and CDR2 SYGVKD. The CDR3 DNA sequence: TGTGCCATCAGTGGAGGGGGGGGAAGGTACACTGAAGCTTTCTTT. Encoded protein: CAISGGGGRYTEAFF.

This clone appeared once. The CDR3 protein is CATTYRQSDYGYTF. The CDR3 coding sequence is TGTGCCACCACGTACCGACAGTCAGACTATGGCTACACCTTC. The chain links TRBV6-6 to TRBJ1-2; the D gene is possibly TRBD1 (5 bases). There are 14 residues in the CDR3. With 10 bases removed from V and 3 bases from J, the gap between germline ends came to 18 bases. Germline V gives CDR1 MNHNY, CDR2 SVGAGI (reference sequence).